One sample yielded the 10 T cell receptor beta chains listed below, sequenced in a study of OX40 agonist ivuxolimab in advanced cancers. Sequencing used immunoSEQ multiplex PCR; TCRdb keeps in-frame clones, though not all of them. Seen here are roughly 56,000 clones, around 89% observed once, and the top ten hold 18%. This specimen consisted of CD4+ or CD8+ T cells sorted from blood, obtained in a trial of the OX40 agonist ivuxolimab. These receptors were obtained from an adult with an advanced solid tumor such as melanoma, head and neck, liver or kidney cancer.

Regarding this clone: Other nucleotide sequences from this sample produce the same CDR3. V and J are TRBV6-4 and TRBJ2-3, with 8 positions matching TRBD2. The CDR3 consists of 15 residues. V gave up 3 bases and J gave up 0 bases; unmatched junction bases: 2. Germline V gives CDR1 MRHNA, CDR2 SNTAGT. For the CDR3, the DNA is TGTGCCAGCAGTGAGTTAGCGGGGAGCACAGATACGCAGTATTTT. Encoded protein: CASSELAGSTDTQYF.

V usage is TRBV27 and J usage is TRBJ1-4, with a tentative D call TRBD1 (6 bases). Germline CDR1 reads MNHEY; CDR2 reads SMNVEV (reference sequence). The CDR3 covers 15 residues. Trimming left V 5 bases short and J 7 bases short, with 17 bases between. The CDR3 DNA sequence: TGTGCCAGCAGTCCCGGTGGGGGGGCAGGTGAAAAACTGTTTTTT. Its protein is CASSPGGGAGEKLFF.

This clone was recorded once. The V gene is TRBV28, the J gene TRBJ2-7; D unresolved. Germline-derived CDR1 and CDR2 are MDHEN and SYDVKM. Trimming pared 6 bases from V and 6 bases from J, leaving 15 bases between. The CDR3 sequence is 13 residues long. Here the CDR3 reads CASRLTERGEQYF. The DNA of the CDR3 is TGTGCCAGCAGACTGACTGAGAGAGGCGAGCAGTACTTC.

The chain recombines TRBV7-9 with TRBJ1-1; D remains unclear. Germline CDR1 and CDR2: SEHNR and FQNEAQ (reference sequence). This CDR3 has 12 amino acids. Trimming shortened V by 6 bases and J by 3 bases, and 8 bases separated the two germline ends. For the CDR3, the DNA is TGTGCCAGCAGTACATATGACACTGAAGCTTTCTTT. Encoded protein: CASSTYDTEAFF.

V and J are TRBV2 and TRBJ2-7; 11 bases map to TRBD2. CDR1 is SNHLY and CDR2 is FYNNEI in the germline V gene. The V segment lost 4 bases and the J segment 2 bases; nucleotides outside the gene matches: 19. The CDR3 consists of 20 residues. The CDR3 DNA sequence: TGTGCCAGCAGTGCAATCTTGGGGACTAGCGGAAGTTGGGCCCCCTACGAGCAGTACTTC. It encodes CASSAILGTSGSWAPYEQYF.

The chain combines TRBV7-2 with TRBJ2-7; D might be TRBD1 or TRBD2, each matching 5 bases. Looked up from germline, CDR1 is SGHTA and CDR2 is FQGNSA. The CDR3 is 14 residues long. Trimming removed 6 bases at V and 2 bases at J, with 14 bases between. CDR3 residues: CASRFTGTTYEQYF. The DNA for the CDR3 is TGTGCCAGCAGGTTCACCGGGACGACCTACGAGCAGTACTTC. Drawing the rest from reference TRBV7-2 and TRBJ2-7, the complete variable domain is GAGVSQSPSNKVTEKGKDVELRCDPISGHTALYWYRQSLGQGLEFLIYFQGNSAPDKSGLPSDRFSAERTGGSVSTLTIQRTQQEDSAVYLCASRFTGTTYEQYFGPGTRLTVT.

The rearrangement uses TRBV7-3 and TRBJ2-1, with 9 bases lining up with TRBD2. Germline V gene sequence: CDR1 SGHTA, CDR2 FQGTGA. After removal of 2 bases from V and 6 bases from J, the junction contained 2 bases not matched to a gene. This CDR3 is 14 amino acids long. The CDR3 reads CASSLGGRANEQFF. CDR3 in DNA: TGTGCCAGCAGCTTAGGCGGGAGGGCCAATGAGCAGTTCTTC.

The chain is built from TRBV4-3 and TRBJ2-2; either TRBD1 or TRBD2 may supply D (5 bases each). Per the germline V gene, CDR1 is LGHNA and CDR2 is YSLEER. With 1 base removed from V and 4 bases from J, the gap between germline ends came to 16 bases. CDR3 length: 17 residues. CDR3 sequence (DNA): TGCGCCAGCAGCCAAGGGGGGACCCCAATCGGCACCGGGGAGCTGTTTTTT. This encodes CASSQGGTPIGTGELFF.

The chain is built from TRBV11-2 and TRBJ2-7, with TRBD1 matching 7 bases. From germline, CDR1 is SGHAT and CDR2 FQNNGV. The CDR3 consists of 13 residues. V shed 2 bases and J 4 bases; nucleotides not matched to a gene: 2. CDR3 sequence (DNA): TGTGCCAGCAGCTTACAGGGGGAGTACGAGCAGTACTTC. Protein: CASSLQGEYEQYF.

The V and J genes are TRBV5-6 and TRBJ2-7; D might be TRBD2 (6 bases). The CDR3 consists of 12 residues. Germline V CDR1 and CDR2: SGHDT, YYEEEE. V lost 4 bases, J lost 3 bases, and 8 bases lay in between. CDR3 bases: TGTGCCAGCAGCGCGGGGTTCTACGAGCAGTACTTC. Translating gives CASSAGFYEQYF. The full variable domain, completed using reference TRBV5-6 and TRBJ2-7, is DAGVTQSPTHLIKTRGQQVTLRCSPKSGHDTVSWYQQALGQGPQFIFQYYEEEERQRGNFPDRFSGHQFPNYSSELNVNALLLGDSALYLCASSAGFYEQYFGPGTRLTVT.